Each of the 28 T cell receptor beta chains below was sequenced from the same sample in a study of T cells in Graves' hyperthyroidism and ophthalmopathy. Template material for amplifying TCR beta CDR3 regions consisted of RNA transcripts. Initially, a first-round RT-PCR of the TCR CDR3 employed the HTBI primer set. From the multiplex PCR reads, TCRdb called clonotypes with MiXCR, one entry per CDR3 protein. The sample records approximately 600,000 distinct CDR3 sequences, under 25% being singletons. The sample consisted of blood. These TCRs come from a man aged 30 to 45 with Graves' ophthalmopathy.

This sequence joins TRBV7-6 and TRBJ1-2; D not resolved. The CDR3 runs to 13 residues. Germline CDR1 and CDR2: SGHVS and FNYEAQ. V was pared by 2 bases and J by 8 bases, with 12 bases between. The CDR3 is CASSLSRHKGYTF. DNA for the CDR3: TGTGCCAGCAGCTTAAGCAGGCATAAGGGCTACACCTTC.

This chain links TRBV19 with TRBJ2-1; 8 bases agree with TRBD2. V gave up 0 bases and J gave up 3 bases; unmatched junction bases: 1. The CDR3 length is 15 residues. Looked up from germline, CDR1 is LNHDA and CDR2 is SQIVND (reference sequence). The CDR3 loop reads CASSIELADYNEQFF. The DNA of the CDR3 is TGTGCCAGTAGTATAGAACTAGCGGACTACAATGAGCAGTTCTTC.

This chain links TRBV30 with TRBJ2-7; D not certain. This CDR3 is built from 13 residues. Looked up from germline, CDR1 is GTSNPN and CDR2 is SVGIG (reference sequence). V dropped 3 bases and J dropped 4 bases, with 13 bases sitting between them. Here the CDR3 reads CAWSDLSRYEQYF. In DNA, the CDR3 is TGTGCCTGGAGCGACCTCTCGCGTTACGAGCAGTACTTC.

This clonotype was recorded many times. The CDR3 here is CASSPTRNTEAFF. Here the CDR3 DNA reads TGTGCCAGCAGTCCCACCCGGAACACTGAAGCTTTCTTT. The chain uses TRBV12-3 or TRBV12-4 and TRBJ1-1; no clear D gene. The V end was cut by 5 bases, the J end by 1 base, with 8 bases between. The CDR3 has 13 residues.

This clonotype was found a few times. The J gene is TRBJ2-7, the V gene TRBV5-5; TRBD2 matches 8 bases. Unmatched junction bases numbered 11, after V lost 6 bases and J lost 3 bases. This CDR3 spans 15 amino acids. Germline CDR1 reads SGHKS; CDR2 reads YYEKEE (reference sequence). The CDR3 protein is CASTLGGEGFYEQYF. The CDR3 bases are TGTGCCAGCACCCTCGGGGGGGAGGGCTTCTACGAGCAGTACTTC.

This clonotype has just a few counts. In DNA, the CDR3 is TGCAGCGTTCGTTCGGGTCTTGCCTACGAGCAGTACTTC. It encodes CSVRSGLAYEQYF. The rearrangement uses TRBV29-1 and TRBJ2-7; D gene uncertain. V gave up 5 bases and J gave up 2 bases, with 13 bases separating them. The CDR3 is 13 residues long. The V gene's germline CDR1 is SQVTM and CDR2 ANQGSEA.

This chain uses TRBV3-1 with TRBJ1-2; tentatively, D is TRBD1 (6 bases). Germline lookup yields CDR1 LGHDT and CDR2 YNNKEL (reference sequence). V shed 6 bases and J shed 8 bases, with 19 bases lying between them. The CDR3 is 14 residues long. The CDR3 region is CASRTRGGEEGYTF. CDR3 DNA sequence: TGTGCCAGCAGAACCAGGGGCGGGGAGGAAGGCTACACCTTC.

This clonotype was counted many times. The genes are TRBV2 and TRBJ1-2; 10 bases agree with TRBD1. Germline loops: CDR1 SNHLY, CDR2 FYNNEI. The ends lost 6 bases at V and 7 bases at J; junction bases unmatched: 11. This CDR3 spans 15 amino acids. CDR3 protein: CASSEKGQGSTGYTF. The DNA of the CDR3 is TGTGCCAGCAGCGAGAAGGGACAGGGGTCGACTGGCTACACCTTC.

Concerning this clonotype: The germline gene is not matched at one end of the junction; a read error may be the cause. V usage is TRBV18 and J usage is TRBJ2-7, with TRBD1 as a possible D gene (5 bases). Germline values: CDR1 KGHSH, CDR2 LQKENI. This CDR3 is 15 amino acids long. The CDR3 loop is CASSPGAANAYERYF. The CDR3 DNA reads TGTGCCAGCTCACCAGGGGCAGCGAACGCCTACGAGCGGTACTTC.

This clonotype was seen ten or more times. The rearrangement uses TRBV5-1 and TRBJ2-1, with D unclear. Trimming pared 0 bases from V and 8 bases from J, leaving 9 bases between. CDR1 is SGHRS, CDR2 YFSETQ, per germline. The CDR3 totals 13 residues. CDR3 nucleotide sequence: TGCGCCAGCAGCTTGGCCGTAGGTGATGAGCAGTTCTTC. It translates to CASSLAVGDEQFF.

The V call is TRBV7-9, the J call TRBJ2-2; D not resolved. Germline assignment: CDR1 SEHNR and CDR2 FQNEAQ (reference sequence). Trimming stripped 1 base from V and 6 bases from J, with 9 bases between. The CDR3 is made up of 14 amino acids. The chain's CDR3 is CASSLVTGPGELFF. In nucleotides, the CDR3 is TGTGCCAGCAGCTTAGTGACTGGGCCCGGGGAGCTGTTTTTT.

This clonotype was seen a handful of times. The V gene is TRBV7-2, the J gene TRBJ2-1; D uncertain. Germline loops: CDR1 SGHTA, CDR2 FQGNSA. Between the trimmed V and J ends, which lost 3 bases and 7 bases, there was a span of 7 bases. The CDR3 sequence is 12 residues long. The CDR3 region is CASSFVTNEQFF. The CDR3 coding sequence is TGTGCCAGCAGCTTCGTCACAAATGAGCAGTTCTTC.

CDR3 amino acids: CASSARTSGGHGGEQFF. The DNA of the CDR3 is TGTGCCAGCAGCGCCCGGACTAGCGGGGGTCACGGGGGTGAGCAGTTCTTC. The rearrangement uses TRBV7-2 and TRBJ2-1; 13 nucleotides line up with TRBD2. Germline CDR1 and CDR2: SGHTA and FQGNSA. V dropped 5 bases and J dropped 9; count of bases not matched to a gene: 13. The CDR3 is 17 amino acids.

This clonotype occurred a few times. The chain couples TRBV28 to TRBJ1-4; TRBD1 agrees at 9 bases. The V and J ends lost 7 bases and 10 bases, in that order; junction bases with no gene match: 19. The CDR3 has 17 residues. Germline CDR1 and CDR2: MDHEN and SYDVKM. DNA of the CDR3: TGTGCCAGCACCCACTACCCCCGGACAGGGGAAAGCGGAAAACTGTTTTTT. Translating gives CASTHYPRTGESGKLFF.

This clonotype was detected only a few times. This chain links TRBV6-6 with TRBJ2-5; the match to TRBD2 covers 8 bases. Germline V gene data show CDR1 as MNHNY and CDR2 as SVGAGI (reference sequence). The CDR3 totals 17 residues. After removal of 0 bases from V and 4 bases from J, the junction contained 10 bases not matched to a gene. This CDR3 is CASSYSKGAGVGETQYF. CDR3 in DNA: TGTGCCAGCAGTTACTCGAAGGGAGCGGGAGTGGGAGAGACCCAGTACTTC.

The CDR3 spells CASSSSLAGDWTGELFF. In DNA form, the CDR3 reads TGCGCCAGCAGCTCCTCACTAGCGGGAGATTGGACCGGGGAGCTGTTTTTT. J is TRBJ2-2 and V is TRBV5-1, with 11 bases lining up with TRBD2. CDR3 size: 17 residues. Germline trimming cut 3 bases from V and 5 bases from J; bases unmatched to any gene: 9. CDR1 is SGHRS and CDR2 is YFSETQ in the germline V gene.

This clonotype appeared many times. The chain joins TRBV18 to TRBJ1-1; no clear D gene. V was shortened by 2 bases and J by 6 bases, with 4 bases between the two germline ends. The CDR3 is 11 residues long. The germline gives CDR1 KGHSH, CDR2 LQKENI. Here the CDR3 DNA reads TGTGCCAGCTCACCAGGGGCTGAAGCTTTCTTT. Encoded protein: CASSPGAEAFF. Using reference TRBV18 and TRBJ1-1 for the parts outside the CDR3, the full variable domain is NAGVMQNPRHLVRRRGQEARLRCSPMKGHSHVYWYRQLPEEGLKFMVYLQKENIIDESGMPKERFSAEFPKEGPSILRIQQVVRGDSAAYFCASSPGAEAFFGQGTRLTVV.

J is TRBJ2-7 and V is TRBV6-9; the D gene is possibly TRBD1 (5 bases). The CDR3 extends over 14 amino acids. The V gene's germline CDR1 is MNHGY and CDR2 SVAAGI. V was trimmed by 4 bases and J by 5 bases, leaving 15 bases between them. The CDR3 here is CASSSSRAPNEQYF. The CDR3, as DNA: TGTGCCAGCAGTTCCAGCAGGGCTCCCAACGAGCAGTACTTC.

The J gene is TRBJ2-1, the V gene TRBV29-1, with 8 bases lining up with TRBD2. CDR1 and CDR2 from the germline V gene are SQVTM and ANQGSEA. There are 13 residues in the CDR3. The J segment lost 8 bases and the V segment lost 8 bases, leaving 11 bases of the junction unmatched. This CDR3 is CSTRLAFGDEQFF. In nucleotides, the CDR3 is TGCAGCACTCGACTAGCGTTCGGCGATGAGCAGTTCTTC.

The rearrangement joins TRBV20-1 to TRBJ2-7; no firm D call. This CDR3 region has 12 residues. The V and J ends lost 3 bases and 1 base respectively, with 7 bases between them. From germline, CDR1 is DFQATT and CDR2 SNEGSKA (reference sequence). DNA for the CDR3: TGCAGTGCTAGGCCCGGGTCCTACGAGCAGTACTTC. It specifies CSARPGSYEQYF.

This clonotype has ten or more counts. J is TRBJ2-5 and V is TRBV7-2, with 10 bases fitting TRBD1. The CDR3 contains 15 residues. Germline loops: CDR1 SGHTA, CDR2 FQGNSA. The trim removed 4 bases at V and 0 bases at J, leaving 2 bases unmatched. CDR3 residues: CASSWGQGNQETQYF. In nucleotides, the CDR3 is TGTGCCAGCAGCTGGGGACAGGGGAACCAAGAGACCCAGTACTTC.

CDR3 loop: CASSLDPGSTGELFF. DNA for the CDR3: TGTGCCAGCAGCTTAGACCCAGGGAGCACCGGGGAGCTGTTTTTT. The chain uses TRBV7-9 and TRBJ2-2, with D tentatively TRBD1 or TRBD2 (5 bases each). Germline-derived CDR1 and CDR2 are SEHNR and FQNEAQ (reference sequence). The germline V and J ends were trimmed by 1 base and 4 bases, with 10 bases remaining between them. CDR3 length: 15 residues.

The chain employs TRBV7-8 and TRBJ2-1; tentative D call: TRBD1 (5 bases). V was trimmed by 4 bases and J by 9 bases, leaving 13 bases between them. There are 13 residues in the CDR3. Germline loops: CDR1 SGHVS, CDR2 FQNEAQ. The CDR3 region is CASSYGHPGEQFF. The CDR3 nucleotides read TGTGCCAGCAGCTATGGACACCCGGGTGAGCAGTTCTTC. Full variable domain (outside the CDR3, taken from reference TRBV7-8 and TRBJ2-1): GAGVSQSPRYKVAKRGQDVALRCDPISGHVSLFWYQQALGQGPEFLTYFQNEAQLDKSGLPSDRFFAERPEGSVSTLKIQRTQQEDSAVYLCASSYGHPGEQFFGPGTRLTVL.

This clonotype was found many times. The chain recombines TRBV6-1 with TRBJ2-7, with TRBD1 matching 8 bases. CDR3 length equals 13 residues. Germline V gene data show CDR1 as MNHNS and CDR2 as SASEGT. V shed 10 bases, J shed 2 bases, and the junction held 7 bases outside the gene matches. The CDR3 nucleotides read TGTGCCACCAGACGGACAGGGCCCTACGAGCAGTACTTC. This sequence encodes CATRRTGPYEQYF.

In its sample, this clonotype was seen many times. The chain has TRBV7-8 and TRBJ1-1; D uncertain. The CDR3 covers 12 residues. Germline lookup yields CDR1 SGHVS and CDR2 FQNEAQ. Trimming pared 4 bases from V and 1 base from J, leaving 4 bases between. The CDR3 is CASSYKNTEAFF. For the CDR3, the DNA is TGTGCCAGCAGCTACAAGAACACTGAAGCTTTCTTT.

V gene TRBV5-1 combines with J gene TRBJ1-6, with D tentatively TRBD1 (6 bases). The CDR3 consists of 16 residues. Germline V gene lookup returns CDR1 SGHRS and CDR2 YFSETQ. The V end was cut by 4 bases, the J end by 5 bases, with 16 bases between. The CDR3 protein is CASSPRTARNNSPLHF. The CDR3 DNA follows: TGCGCCAGCAGCCCCAGGACAGCGCGAAATAATTCACCCCTCCACTTT.

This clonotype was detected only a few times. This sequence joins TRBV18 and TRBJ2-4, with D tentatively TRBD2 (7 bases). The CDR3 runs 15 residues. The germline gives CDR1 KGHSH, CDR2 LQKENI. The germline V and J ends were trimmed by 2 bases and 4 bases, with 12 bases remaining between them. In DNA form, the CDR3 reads TGTGCCAGCTCACCATTGGCGGGGGCAAAAAACATTCAGTACTTC. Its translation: CASSPLAGAKNIQYF.

DNA of the CDR3: TGTGCCAGCAGCCCCAGCAGGGCCGATACGCAGTATTTT. Translating it yields CASSPSRADTQYF. The V and J genes are TRBV9 and TRBJ2-3, with D maybe TRBD1 (5 bases). Trimming removed 4 bases from V and 6 bases from J, with 12 bases in between. The germline gives CDR1 SGDLS, CDR2 YYNGEE. The CDR3 contains 13 residues. The full variable domain, rest sourced from reference TRBV9 and TRBJ2-3, is DSGVTQTPKHLITATGQRVTLRCSPRSGDLSVYWYQQSLDQGLQFLIQYYNGEERAKGNILERFSAQQFPDLHSELNLSSLELGDSALYFCASSPSRADTQYFGPGTRLTVL.